This T cell receptor (beta chain) was profiled in a study of PD-1 blockade in classical Hodgkin lymphoma. Here immunoSEQ multiplex PCR was the method, and the copy in TCRdb shows in-frame clones only, minus some. The sample has 12,000 or so clones, about four fifths seen once. Patients all relapsed after autologous stem cell transplantation, and there was variation in brentuximab vedotin exposure. CD8+ T cells were isolated from thawed PBMCs by magnetic negative selection. CDR3 length: 15 amino acids. Germline assignment: CDR1 LGHNA and CDR2 YSLEER. V gave up 0 bases and J gave up 6 bases; unmatched junction bases: 5. Findings and limits, study-wide: Underlying causes for the observed repertoire differences were not defined, possibly disease activity or prior therapy. Newly diagnosed patients and complete responders had comparable diversity at baseline.

Details on this clone: Its cognate antigen is unknown.

The genes are TRBV4-3 and TRBJ1-5, with 7 bases fitting TRBD1. This sequence originates from a human donor with classical Hodgkin lymphoma. The material was CD8+ T cells from blood, obtained at baseline. The CDR3 DNA follows: TGCGCCAGCAGCCAAGACAGGGGGTCGGGTCAGCCCCAGCATTTT. It translates to CASSQDRGSGQPQHF.